This record concerns one T cell receptor (beta chain) sequence. The sample belongs to a study of blood T cell repertoires in COVID-19. The overall study: Acute-phase and convalescent COVID-19 samples originated in the United States, Italy and Spain.

Participants were aged about 18 to 100 years from approximately 25 US areas. Participants had their cohort set by participant-reported clinical history. The CDR3 contains 13 residues. V gave up 6 bases and J gave up 1 base, with 9 bases separating them. Original analysis: Amplifying reference gene primers gave estimates of nucleated cell counts. Sequencing was performed with immunoSEQ multiplex PCR; in TCRdb, only in-frame clones are kept and a portion is missing. Clone size and V and J calls were adopted from that table, with D and trimming inferred from the DNA. The sample carries 300,000 to 500,000 clones, more than 75% recorded once.

This receptor was taken from a woman aged 25 to 45 with acute COVID-19. V gene TRBV12-3 or TRBV12-4 combines with J gene TRBJ1-1; D is perhaps TRBD1 (5 bases). Sequenced material: PBMCs or T cells enriched from blood (not recorded which). CDR3 protein: CASSRQPNTEAFF. As DNA, the CDR3 is TGTGCCAGCAGCCGACAGCCGAACACTGAAGCTTTCTTT.